Below are 20 T cell receptor beta chains sequenced from a single sample in a study of T cell responses to AZD1222 COVID-19 vaccine. The assay was immunoSEQ multiplex PCR, and TCRdb's table has in-frame clones only and misses some. The sample carries 90,000 to 120,000 clones, about nine tenths recorded once. Source: peripheral blood, taken on day 0 of AZD1222 vaccination. Every receptor here comes from an adult in good health.

The rearrangement links TRBV6-5 to TRBJ2-7; D gene unclear. The V and J ends lost 6 bases and 2 bases respectively, with 17 bases between them. CDR1 and CDR2 from the germline V gene are MNHEY and SVGAGI. This CDR3 has 15 amino acids. Here the CDR3 reads CASSPNAASPYEQYF. For the CDR3, the DNA is TGTGCCAGCAGCCCCAACGCTGCCTCACCCTACGAGCAGTACTTC.

Details on this clone: The CDR3 carries no conserved terminal phenylalanine or tryptophan, so it likely arises from a read error. The V gene is TRBV2, the J gene TRBJ1-6; the D gene is possibly TRBD1 (6 bases). CDR3 size: 14 residues. Germline CDR1 and CDR2: SNHLY and FYNNEI. V was clipped by 5 bases and J by 9 bases, with 14 bases between them. The CDR3 DNA follows: TGTGCCAGCAGTATTACAGGGTCGGCTTCACCCCTCCACCTT. Encoded protein: CASSITGSASPLHL.

The chain recombines TRBV5-6 with TRBJ1-1; D uncertain. With 0 bases removed from V and 10 bases from J, the gap between germline ends came to 10 bases. The CDR3 runs to 12 residues. Germline values: CDR1 SGHDT, CDR2 YYEEEE. The CDR3, as DNA: TGTGCCAGCAGCTTGGGAGGGAGTGGAGCTTTCTTT. Protein sequence: CASSLGGSGAFF.

This sequence joins TRBV19 and TRBJ2-2, with D maybe TRBD2 (7 bases). The V end was cut by 6 bases, the J end by 7 bases, with 21 bases between. The CDR3 is made up of 16 amino acids. Germline V CDR1 and CDR2: LNHDA, SQIVND (reference sequence). The CDR3 region has the DNA TGTGCCAGTAGCACCCTAGTGGGGGGGCGAGGCGGGGAGCTGTTTTTT. Translated, it gives CASSTLVGGRGGELFF.

The gene calls are TRBV30 and TRBJ2-1; no clear D gene. Per the germline V gene, CDR1 is GTSNPN and CDR2 is SVGIG (reference sequence). CDR3 length equals 13 residues. Trimming pared 0 bases from V and 5 bases from J, leaving 8 bases between. The CDR3 region is CAWSVRPDNEQFF. For the CDR3, the DNA is TGTGCCTGGAGTGTACGTCCCGACAATGAGCAGTTCTTC.

This clone occurred a few times. The chain uses TRBV6-5 and TRBJ1-6; 8 positions match TRBD1. Germline lookup yields CDR1 MNHEY and CDR2 SVGAGI. J was trimmed by 7 bases and V by 0 bases; bases with no gene match: 5. CDR3 size: 16 residues. The CDR3 nucleotides read TGTGCCAGCAGTTACTCGGGCCGGGACAGGAATTCACCCCTCCACTTT. It specifies CASSYSGRDRNSPLHF.

The V call is TRBV13, the J call TRBJ1-1; D is ambiguous. V was clipped by 2 bases and J by 4 bases, with 8 bases between them. This CDR3 spans 13 amino acids. Germline V gene data show CDR1 as PRHDT and CDR2 as FYEKMQ (reference sequence). Here the CDR3 DNA reads TGTGCCAGCAGCTTAAGAGGAGGCACTGAAGCTTTCTTT. Amino acid sequence: CASSLRGGTEAFF.

The chain joins TRBV20-1 to TRBJ2-7; D not resolved. Germline V gene lookup returns CDR1 DFQATT and CDR2 SNEGSKA (reference sequence). V shed 3 bases and J shed 3 bases, with 18 bases lying between them. The CDR3 is 15 residues long. CDR3 nucleotides: TGCAGTGCTAGTCTCATTGTAATGGGTCTCTACGAGCAGTACTTC. Translating it yields CSASLIVMGLYEQYF.

The chain recombines TRBV6-5 with TRBJ2-7; 11 positions agree with TRBD1. With 6 bases clipped from V and 3 bases from J, the junction kept 4 bases outside the gene matches. This CDR3 has 14 residues. The germline V gene encodes CDR1 MNHEY and CDR2 SVGAGI. The CDR3 DNA is TGTGCCAGCAGCGCGGGACAGGGGGTCTACGAGCAGTACTTC. Translated: CASSAGQGVYEQYF.

CDR3 protein: CASSLGGDNIQYF. DNA of the CDR3: TGTGCCAGCAGCTTAGGGGGGGACAACATTCAGTACTTC. V gene TRBV7-9 combines with J gene TRBJ2-4, with a tentative D call TRBD2 (6 bases). Germline V gives CDR1 SEHNR, CDR2 FQNEAQ (reference sequence). V gave up 1 base and J gave up 7 bases, with 8 bases separating them. The CDR3 covers 13 residues.

This chain connects TRBV5-5 to TRBJ1-4; 7 positions match TRBD1. Germline CDR1 reads SGHKS; CDR2 reads YYEKEE (reference sequence). The CDR3 covers 15 residues. With V trimmed by 3 bases and J by 4 bases, 6 bases remained unmatched. CDR3 protein: CASSWAGTDNEKLFF. CDR3 in DNA: TGTGCCAGCAGCTGGGCCGGGACAGATAATGAAAAACTGTTTTTT.

The chain couples TRBV6-1 to TRBJ2-7; unclear D gene. V dropped 0 bases and J dropped 2 bases, with 5 bases sitting between them. CDR1 is MNHNS and CDR2 is SASEGT in the germline V gene. This CDR3 is 13 amino acids long. CDR3 nucleotide sequence: TGTGCCAGCAGTGAAGCTATGGCCTACGAGCAGTACTTC. Amino acids: CASSEAMAYEQYF.

J is TRBJ2-7 and V is TRBV30; 9 nucleotides align to TRBD1. This CDR3 spans 15 amino acids. Germline CDR1 GTSNPN, CDR2 SVGIG (reference sequence). V was pared by 3 bases and J by 1 base, with 7 bases of the junction left unmatched. The CDR3 bases are TGTGCCTGGAGGGGCCCGGGACAGGGTTCCTACGAGCAGTACTTC. It codes for CAWRGPGQGSYEQYF.

Concerning this clone: Sequence at one end of the junction differs from germline and may be a read error. The CDR3 sequence is CSVEDSEYF. CDR3 coding DNA: TGCAGCGTTGAAGATTCCGAGTACTTC. This chain links TRBV29-1 with TRBJ1-2; D unresolved. This CDR3 is built from 9 residues. The germline V gene has CDR1 SQVTM and CDR2 ANQGSEA.

In its sample, this clone was seen many times. The J gene is TRBJ1-5, the V gene TRBV19; 9 positions agree with TRBD1. Germline values: CDR1 LNHDA, CDR2 SQIVND (reference sequence). The CDR3 runs to 15 residues. The V segment lost 5 bases and the J segment 5 bases; nucleotides outside the gene matches: 7. The CDR3 nucleotides read TGTGCCAGTAGTCAGACGGACAGGGGAGATCAGCCCCAGCATTTT. Its protein product is CASSQTDRGDQPQHF.

The rearrangement links TRBV6-4 to TRBJ2-3; unclear D gene. Trimming removed 3 bases at V and 1 base at J, with 8 bases between. This CDR3 has 14 residues. Germline CDR1 MRHNA, CDR2 SNTAGT. The CDR3 sequence is CASSEAPGTDTQYF. CDR3 bases: TGTGCCAGCAGTGAAGCACCTGGCACAGATACGCAGTATTTT.

The J gene is TRBJ1-2, the V gene TRBV6-5; D remains ambiguous. Looked up from germline, CDR1 is MNHEY and CDR2 is SVGAGI. With 6 bases removed from V and 4 bases from J, the gap between germline ends came to 6 bases. The CDR3 runs to 11 residues. The CDR3 DNA is TGTGCCAGCAGACAGAGCTATGGCTACACCTTC. Translation gives CASRQSYGYTF.

The rearrangement joins TRBV19 to TRBJ1-5; 7 bases agree with TRBD1. The CDR3 sequence is 16 residues long. In germline, CDR1 is LNHDA, CDR2 SQIVND (reference sequence). V dropped 4 bases and J dropped 3; count of bases not matched to a gene: 9. The CDR3 here is CASSKTTGPNNQPQHF. CDR3 in DNA: TGTGCCAGTAGTAAGACGACAGGGCCGAACAATCAGCCCCAGCATTTT.

This sequence joins TRBV5-1 and TRBJ1-1, with D unresolved. CDR1 is SGHRS and CDR2 is YFSETQ in the germline V gene. Trimming cost V 1 base and J 5 bases, with 12 bases left between them. The CDR3 is made up of 14 amino acids. This CDR3 is CASSLQGSRTEAFF. The CDR3 DNA reads TGCGCCAGCAGCTTGCAAGGGAGTCGTACTGAAGCTTTCTTT. Drawing the rest from reference TRBV5-1 and TRBJ1-1, the complete variable domain is KAGVTQTPRYLIKTRGQQVTLSCSPISGHRSVSWYQQTPGQGLQFLFEYFSETQRNKGNFPGRFSGRQFSNSRSEMNVSTLELGDSALYLCASSLQGSRTEAFFGQGTRLTVV.

The chain couples TRBV11-3 to TRBJ1-2; possible D gene TRBD1, 6 bases. V shed 6 bases and J shed 1 base, with 21 bases lying between them. CDR3 length: 17 amino acids. Germline V CDR1 and CDR2: SGHNT, YENEEA. In DNA, the CDR3 is TGTGCCAGCAGAGACCCGGGACACGGAGATCTTAACTATGGCTACACCTTC. This encodes CASRDPGHGDLNYGYTF.